This TCR beta chain is drawn from a study of shared clonotypes between healthy human individuals. Study-wide results and limits: Sampling covered nothing but blood. Tissue TCR repertoires likely differ from those found in blood. In contrast to clonotypes shared by all four donors, non-shared clonotypes had lower generation probabilities. Clonotype sharing across four donors was observed for around 5% of naive CD4 clonotypes.

Every immunoSEQ plate was one replicate of a subset's evenly spread DNA. The data were produced by immunoSEQ multiplex PCR, yet TCRdb's version contains in-frame clones alone and is incomplete. The sample comprises 2.3 million or so clones, roughly 93% of which are singletons, and 0.39% rests with the top ten. Germline-derived CDR1 and CDR2 are KGHSH and LQKENI. This CDR3 has 14 residues. The V and J ends lost 3 bases and 2 bases respectively, with 11 bases between them. With respect to this clone: Its antigen is as yet unknown.

The sequencing sample was made of naive CD4+ T cells from PBMCs. The subset here: CD45RA+ positively selected. The rearrangement links TRBV18 to TRBJ2-7; no firm D call. The receptor's source is a man aged 18 to 29 in good health. Some clones in this sample may be carry-over from other donors' samples. The CDR3 DNA sequence: TGTGCCAGCTCACCTCAAGGAGTCCCCTACGAGCAGTACTTC. Residues: CASSPQGVPYEQYF.